The T cell receptor (beta chain) described here comes from a study of blood T cell repertoires in COVID-19. Sequencing used immunoSEQ multiplex PCR; TCRdb keeps in-frame clones, though not all of them. The data hold hundreds of thousands of clones, with around 80% observed a single time. CDR3 length equals 14 residues. CDR1 is MNHEY, CDR2 SVGAGI, per germline. V was pared by 6 bases and J by 8 bases, with 12 bases of the junction left unmatched. The chain combines TRBV6-5 with TRBJ1-2; 7 nucleotides align to TRBD1. The specimen was peripheral blood. The TCR sequence derives from a man younger than 40 with active or convalescent COVID-19. Here the CDR3 DNA reads TGTGCCAGCAGGCGTACAGGGGACTTCATAGGCTACACCTTC. Translating gives CASRRTGDFIGYTF.